This T cell receptor beta chain was recovered during a study of T cells in Graves' hyperthyroidism and ophthalmopathy. About the study: At the time of initial diagnosis and before any treatment, peripheral blood was collected.

The CDR3 is made up of 13 amino acids. V was clipped by 3 bases and J by 3 bases, with 7 bases between them. Per germline, CDR1 MNHEY and CDR2 SMNVEV (reference sequence). Amplification targeted TCR beta CDR3 regions from RNA transcripts. First-round RT-PCR with HTBI primers amplified the TCR CDR3 region. TCRdb independently ran MiXCR on the multiplex PCR reads; one entry per CDR3 protein. Of roughly 530,000 distinct CDR3 sequences listed, 17% are singletons. Regarding the study as a whole: Ophthalmopathy was identified by the model a median around 6.3 months ahead of onset. From stable hyperthyroidism, ophthalmopathy was set apart by a 13 V-J model.

Of note for this clonotype: Its antigen is currently unknown.

The sample taken for sequencing was blood. This receptor was taken from a woman younger than 35 with Graves' ophthalmopathy. This chain joins TRBV27 and TRBJ2-3; D not resolved. The CDR3 bases are TGTGCCAGCAGTTTCCCACAGACAGATACGCAGTATTTT. Protein product: CASSFPQTDTQYF.